This TCR beta chain was recovered during a study of T-cell reconstitution after alpha-beta-depleted transplantation in children. Using unique molecular identifiers, the investigators prepared the TCRbeta library. Each CDR3 protein is one row after TCRdb ran MiXCR on the PCR reads. The sample has approximately 800,000 distinct CDR3 sequences; less than 20% are singletons. Regarding the study as a whole: Diversity and T-cell counts at one year after transplant derived mostly from new T cells. For some patients, TCRbeta diversity was high at day 60 because of recipient T cells and thymic progenitors that survived. Several hundred expanded graft clones reportedly were the source of alpha-beta T cells about two months after transplant.

Remarks on this clonotype: What it recognizes is unknown.

Germline lookup yields CDR1 SGHNT and CDR2 YYREEE (reference sequence). J was trimmed by 2 bases and V by 0 bases; bases with no gene match: 7. The CDR3 totals 17 residues. Sequences were derived from PBMCs, mostly from graft donor cells, sampled 360 days after TCRalphabeta/CD19-depleted stem cell transplant. The chain couples TRBV5-4 to TRBJ2-1; 8 bases fit TRBD2. This clonotype originated in a male patient between 10 and 17 years old who had a stem cell transplant for acute lymphoblastic leukemia, so the T cells may come from the graft donor. The CDR3 spells CASSLEWAGGTYNEQFF. The CDR3 DNA follows: TGTGCCAGCAGCTTGGAGTGGGCGGGAGGAACCTACAATGAGCAGTTCTTC.